The 25 T cell receptor beta chains below were found in one sample sequenced in a study of PD-1 blockade in classical Hodgkin lymphoma. TCRdb keeps only in-frame clones here, not all; method: immunoSEQ multiplex PCR. This table has 95,000 to 100,000 clones, more than 85% appearing once. With no exception, relapse followed autologous stem cell transplantation in all patients, and brentuximab vedotin exposure varied. Sample: peripheral blood mononuclear cells (PBMCs), taken before the second cycle of nivolumab. The receptors were sampled from a human donor with classical Hodgkin lymphoma.

This clone showed up just once. The V gene is TRBV4-3, the J gene TRBJ1-4; no definite D call. V dropped 0 bases and J dropped 8 bases, with 16 bases sitting between them. This CDR3 spans 16 amino acids. Germline V lookup: CDR1 LGHNA, CDR2 YSLEER. The DNA of the CDR3 is TGCGCCAGCAGCCAAGATGAGGGATCATGGCAGGAAAAACTGTTTTTT. Its translation: CASSQDEGSWQEKLFF.

This chain connects TRBV7-6 to TRBJ1-4; D is unclear. Trimming left V 1 base short and J 8 bases short, with 11 bases between. CDR3 size: 14 residues. Germline CDR1 is SGHVS and CDR2 is FNYEAQ. The CDR3: CASSLVGFGEKLFF. The CDR3 nucleotides are TGTGCCAGCAGCTTAGTTGGCTTTGGGGAAAAACTGTTTTTT.

The chain has TRBV6-5 and TRBJ1-1, with D unresolved. In germline, CDR1 is MNHEY, CDR2 SVGAGI. The CDR3 length is 13 residues. The V and J ends lost 2 bases and 3 bases respectively, with 7 bases between them. The chain's CDR3 is CASSYRIYTEAFF. In nucleotides, the CDR3 is TGTGCCAGCAGTTACAGGATATACACTGAAGCTTTCTTT.

This clone was picked up one time. The chain combines TRBV28 with TRBJ1-5; 8 bases map to TRBD1. The V segment lost 3 bases and the J segment 3 bases; nucleotides outside the gene matches: 4. This CDR3 is 15 amino acids long. Germline V gene data show CDR1 as MDHEN and CDR2 as SYDVKM. CDR3: CASSFLDRDNQPQHF. CDR3 in DNA: TGTGCCAGCAGTTTTCTGGACAGGGACAATCAGCCCCAGCATTTT. Looking up the rest from reference TRBV28 and TRBJ1-5 gives the full variable domain: DVKVTQSSRYLVKRTGEKVFLECVQDMDHENMFWYRQDPGLGLRLIYFSYDVKMKEKGDIPEGYSVSREKKERFSLILESASTNQTSMYLCASSFLDRDNQPQHFGDGTRLSIL.

CDR3 sequence (DNA): TGTGCCAGCAGTGATGGAGGGGGCGATCATTCACCCCTCCACTTT. Its translation is CASSDGGGDHSPLHF. The chain carries TRBV2 and TRBJ1-6; 7 nucleotides match TRBD1. The CDR3 has 15 residues. Trimming cost V 3 bases and J 8 bases; bases outside gene matches: 7. Germline V CDR1 and CDR2: SNHLY, FYNNEI.

The J gene is TRBJ2-2, the V gene TRBV30; D uncertain. The V gene lost 5 bases and the J gene lost 5 bases, with 3 bases spanning the gap. Per the germline V gene, CDR1 is GTSNPN and CDR2 is SVGIG (reference sequence). The CDR3 covers 10 residues. The CDR3 protein is CAWSTGELFF. The DNA for the CDR3 is TGTGCCTGGTCTACCGGGGAGCTGTTTTTT.

The J gene is TRBJ2-1, the V gene TRBV4-1; D is ambiguous. Germline CDR1 and CDR2: MGHRA and YSYEKL. The V end was cut by 0 bases, the J end by 13 bases, with 13 bases between. This CDR3 region has 13 residues. The CDR3 DNA is TGCGCCAGCAGCCAAGATTTGGGTCTAGAACAGTTCTTC. Amino acid sequence: CASSQDLGLEQFF.

This rearrangement joins TRBV28 to TRBJ2-2, with a weak D call TRBD1 (5 bases). The CDR3 consists of 15 residues. Trimming shortened V by 6 bases and J by 6 bases, and 17 bases separated the two germline ends. Germline CDR1 reads MDHEN; CDR2 reads SYDVKM. The CDR3 region has the DNA TGTGCCAGCAGGAGCAACTCAGGGTCCCCCGGGGAGCTGTTTTTT. Protein sequence: CASRSNSGSPGELFF.

V gene TRBV6-1 combines with J gene TRBJ1-1, with D perhaps matching TRBD1 (6 bases). Trimming took off 6 bases at V and 0 bases at J, with 8 bases between the two ends. The CDR3 totals 13 residues. Germline assignment: CDR1 MNHNS and CDR2 SASEGT. CDR3 nucleotides: TGTGCCAGCAGGGACAGACTGAACACTGAAGCTTTCTTT. Translating gives CASRDRLNTEAFF.

The chain employs TRBV9 and TRBJ1-3; no firm D call. CDR3 length: 14 amino acids. Per the germline V gene, CDR1 is SGDLS and CDR2 is YYNGEE. V was clipped by 5 bases and J by 8 bases, with 17 bases between them. The CDR3 nucleotides read TGTGCCAGCAGTCTACGGGCCGATCGCCACACCATATATTTT. This encodes CASSLRADRHTIYF.

This clone was seen more than once but under ten times. The V gene is TRBV6-4, the J gene TRBJ2-1; tentatively, D is TRBD1 (6 bases). Germline V gene data show CDR1 as MRHNA and CDR2 as SNTAGT. The CDR3 covers 15 residues. V was shortened by 3 bases and J by 2 bases, with 11 bases between the two germline ends. In nucleotides, the CDR3 is TGTGCCAGCAGTGAGGGGGCCTCCGCCTACAATGAGCAGTTCTTC. It codes for CASSEGASAYNEQFF.

The V gene is TRBV2, the J gene TRBJ2-2, with D possibly being TRBD1 (5 bases). The CDR3 covers 14 residues. CDR1 is SNHLY, CDR2 FYNNEI, per germline. V was cut by 7 bases and J by 6 bases, with 15 bases left in between. CDR3 amino acids: CASNPSQGSGELFF. The CDR3 nucleotides are TGTGCCAGCAACCCCTCCCAGGGATCCGGGGAGCTGTTTTTT.

This chain links TRBV11-3 with TRBJ2-1; TRBD1 agrees at 7 bases. Unmatched junction bases numbered 11, after V lost 4 bases and J lost 5 bases. The CDR3 runs to 16 residues. The germline V gene encodes CDR1 SGHNT and CDR2 YENEEA. The CDR3 nucleotides read TGTGCCAGCAGCTACTTCGAGGGACAGCCGAACAATGAGCAGTTCTTC. This encodes CASSYFEGQPNNEQFF.

V gene TRBV6-1 combines with J gene TRBJ2-6, with D uncertain. Germline V gives CDR1 MNHNS, CDR2 SASEGT. The CDR3 length is 16 residues. V gave up 0 bases and J gave up 1 base, with 7 bases separating them. This CDR3 reads CASSEAGPSGANVLTF. CDR3 bases: TGTGCCAGCAGTGAAGCGGGCCCGTCTGGGGCCAACGTCCTGACTTTC.

V usage is TRBV12-2 and J usage is TRBJ1-3; TRBD1 was called by the table and not checked on the DNA. TRBV12-2 is noted as a pseudogene. The CDR3 has 19 amino acids. In nucleotides, the CDR3 is TGTGCAAGTCGCTTGGGTCGCGGTGGTTTAGGGGTTTCTCTGAACACCATATATTTT. This encodes CASRLGRGGLGVSLNTIYF.

The rearrangement joins TRBV6-6 to TRBJ1-3; D remains ambiguous. The CDR3 extends over 14 amino acids. V was trimmed by 4 bases and J by 4 bases, leaving 11 bases between them. Germline CDR1 MNHNY, CDR2 SVGAGI (reference sequence). The CDR3 protein is CASSFRVGGNTIYF. CDR3 nucleotide sequence: TGTGCCAGCAGTTTTAGGGTAGGGGGAAACACCATATATTTT.

The CDR3 sequence is CASSPPPGLAGQETQYF. The CDR3 DNA is TGCGCCAGCAGCCCCCCCCCGGGACTAGCGGGCCAAGAGACCCAGTACTTC. This sequence joins TRBV4-1 and TRBJ2-5; 12 bases fit TRBD2. The CDR3 has 17 residues. CDR1 is MGHRA and CDR2 is YSYEKL in the germline V gene. Trimming removed 4 bases from V and 1 base from J; junction bases left unmatched: 7.

This chain connects TRBV10-3 to TRBJ1-4; perhaps TRBD1 as D (5 bases). Trimming left V 4 bases short and J 5 bases short, with 11 bases between. CDR3 length: 14 residues. From germline, CDR1 is ENHRY and CDR2 SYGVKD. The DNA for the CDR3 is TGTGCCATCAGTGCTCGGGACGGGAATGAAAAACTGTTTTTT. It yields the protein CAISARDGNEKLFF.

The J gene is TRBJ1-2, the V gene TRBV28, with no clear D. From germline, CDR1 is MDHEN and CDR2 SYDVKM. Deletions cut 9 bases from V and 8 bases from J, with 19 bases between. This CDR3 is 13 amino acids long. This CDR3 is CASSIQESEGYTF. For the CDR3, the DNA is TGTGCCAGTTCAATCCAGGAATCCGAAGGCTACACCTTC.

J is TRBJ2-7 and V is TRBV9; TRBD1 might be the D (6 bases). The V and J ends lost 3 bases and 4 bases respectively, with 14 bases between them. The CDR3 consists of 14 residues. The germline V gene encodes CDR1 SGDLS and CDR2 YYNGEE. CDR3 nucleotide sequence: TGTGCCAGCAGCGATGGACAGCGTCATTACGAGCAGTACTTC. This encodes CASSDGQRHYEQYF.

The genes are TRBV4-2 and TRBJ2-7; TRBD1 aligns across 9 bases. This CDR3 has 15 amino acids. With 4 bases clipped from V and 3 bases from J, the junction kept 7 bases outside the gene matches. Germline loops: CDR1 LGHNA, CDR2 YNFKEQ. The CDR3: CASSLLGTGLYEQYF. The DNA for the CDR3 is TGTGCCAGCAGCCTCCTGGGGACAGGGCTCTACGAGCAGTACTTC.

The chain has TRBV9 and TRBJ2-5; D possibly corresponds to TRBD1 (6 bases). This CDR3 region has 16 residues. V lost 2 bases, J lost 1 base, and 15 bases lay in between. CDR1 and CDR2 from the germline V gene are SGDLS and YYNGEE. CDR3 in amino acids: CASSVGTPRPQETQYF. Here the CDR3 DNA reads TGTGCCAGCAGCGTGGGGACACCCCGCCCCCAAGAGACCCAGTACTTC.

This chain uses TRBV30 with TRBJ1-3; unclear D gene. The CDR3 runs 12 residues. V gave up 1 base and J gave up 2 bases, with 3 bases separating them. Germline V lookup: CDR1 GTSNPN, CDR2 SVGIG (reference sequence). The CDR3: CAWSGAGNTIYF. The CDR3 DNA follows: TGTGCCTGGAGTGGGGCTGGAAACACCATATATTTT.

The sample holds one count of this clone. The V gene is TRBV5-5, the J gene TRBJ2-2, with D perhaps TRBD1 or TRBD2 (6 bases each). The length of the CDR3 is 15 residues. Trimming removed 2 bases at V and 5 bases at J, with 13 bases between. Germline values: CDR1 SGHKS, CDR2 YYEKEE (reference sequence). The CDR3 protein is CASSLFGGGTGELFF. The CDR3, as DNA: TGTGCCAGCAGCTTATTCGGGGGCGGAACCGGGGAGCTGTTTTTT.

The CDR3 region is CASSTRGTGYTGELFF. CDR3 DNA sequence: TGTGCCAGCAGCACCCGGGGGACAGGGTACACCGGGGAGCTGTTTTTT. The V call is TRBV11-2, the J call TRBJ2-2; 9 nucleotides match TRBD1. CDR1 is SGHAT and CDR2 is FQNNGV in the germline V gene. The CDR3 is made up of 16 amino acids. The V gene end was trimmed by 5 bases and the J gene end by 3 bases; junction bases not matched to a gene: 7.